The entry that follows covers one T cell receptor (beta chain) sequence. The antigen remains undetermined. V lost 5 bases and J lost 7, with 20 bases in between. CDR1 and CDR2 from the germline V gene are SGHNT and YENEEA. The CDR3 loop spans 15 amino acids. The data were obtained in a study of cytomegalovirus exposure and HLA in healthy donors. Background on the study: Within an early data release were 80 million to 90 million unique TCRs drawn from HLA-typed donors.

The PCR had 60 Vbeta and 13 Jbeta primers. Some clones are missing from TCRdb's copy, which holds only in-frame ones; the method was immunoSEQ multiplex PCR. The table lists around 210,000 clones, 78% of them singletons. Study results and caveats: In an earlier analysis, in several hundred donors, most V segments appeared productive either ~87% or ~30% of the time.

Sequencing was carried out using PBMCs. V usage is TRBV11-3 and J usage is TRBJ1-1; no reliable D call. The receptor was derived from a boy aged 5-17 years in good health and CMV-seronegative. The CDR3: CASSARRGPEGEAFF. CDR3 in DNA: TGTGCCAGCAGCGCAAGACGGGGTCCTGAGGGTGAAGCTTTCTTT.